Each of the 10 T cell receptor beta chains below was sequenced from the same sample in a study of PD-L1 blockade in urothelial cancer. The protocol was immunoSEQ multiplex PCR, while the TCRdb copy is restricted to in-frame clones and leaves out a portion. Of 70,000 to 75,000 clones listed, 80% to 85% are singletons. The starting material was PBMCs, obtained around atezolizumab (anti-PD-L1) treatment. The receptors come from a man aged 65-85 years with urothelial cancer.

This clone was seen a single time. The chain employs TRBV27 and TRBJ2-1, with 8 bases that match TRBD1. Germline loops: CDR1 MNHEY, CDR2 SMNVEV (reference sequence). The length of the CDR3 is 15 residues. V was clipped by 0 bases and J by 8 bases; unmatched bases: 6. The CDR3 region is CASSLSGQAGHEQFF. The CDR3 DNA follows: TGTGCCAGCAGTTTATCGGGACAGGCTGGGCATGAGCAGTTCTTC.

This clone was seen a few times. The chain recombines TRBV28 with TRBJ2-7, with 9 bases matching TRBD1. This CDR3 spans 16 amino acids. CDR1 is MDHEN, CDR2 SYDVKM, per germline. V lost 7 bases to trimming and J lost 6 bases; unmatched junction nucleotides: 16. The CDR3 is CASKSHGLTGGVEQYF. CDR3 DNA sequence: TGTGCCAGCAAATCCCACGGTTTAACAGGGGGCGTCGAGCAGTACTTC.

This chain connects TRBV29-1 to TRBJ1-3, with 7 bases that match TRBD1. The length of the CDR3 is 13 residues. V was clipped by 7 bases and J by 1 base; unmatched bases: 4. From germline, CDR1 is SQVTM and CDR2 ANQGSEA. The CDR3 loop reads CSGMGQSGNTIYF. The CDR3 DNA follows: TGCAGCGGGATGGGACAGTCTGGAAACACCATATATTTT.

Many counts were recorded for this clone. The chain uses TRBV30 and TRBJ1-5; D gene uncertain. CDR1 GTSNPN and CDR2 SVGIG come from the germline V gene (reference sequence). The length of the CDR3 is 13 residues. Trimming shortened V by 2 bases and J by 4 bases, and 9 bases separated the two germline ends. CDR3 protein: CAWSYNKNQPQHF. The CDR3 DNA follows: TGTGCCTGGAGTTATAACAAGAATCAGCCCCAGCATTTT.

Only one count was recorded for this clone. The rearrangement links TRBV18 to TRBJ2-2, with 12 bases fitting TRBD2. Trimming took 5 bases from V and 1 from J; bases not matched to a gene: 5. CDR1 is KGHSH, CDR2 LQKENI, per germline. The CDR3 covers 17 residues. CDR3 region: CASSFGLAGLNTGELFF. The CDR3 DNA is TGTGCCAGCTCATTCGGACTAGCGGGGCTGAACACCGGGGAGCTGTTTTTT.

The rearrangement joins TRBV5-1 to TRBJ2-7; TRBD2 matches at 9 bases. V was clipped by 3 bases and J by 5 bases; unmatched bases: 12. The CDR3 length is 16 residues. The germline V gene has CDR1 SGHRS and CDR2 YFSETQ. Here the CDR3 DNA reads TGCGCCAGCAGCTCCGGACTAGCGCCTCAGATCCACGAGCAGTACTTC. The encoded protein is CASSSGLAPQIHEQYF.

This chain joins TRBV5-4 and TRBJ2-5; TRBD2 agrees at 7 bases. The germline V gene encodes CDR1 SGHNT and CDR2 YYREEE (reference sequence). V dropped 0 bases and J dropped 4; count of bases not matched to a gene: 0. The CDR3 is made up of 13 amino acids. The CDR3: CASSLGGGETQYF. The CDR3 region has the DNA TGTGCCAGCAGCTTGGGGGGGGGAGAGACCCAGTACTTC.

This chain uses TRBV7-9 with TRBJ2-7, with D possibly matching TRBD1 (6 bases). This CDR3 comprises 13 residues. With 5 bases removed from V and 2 bases from J, the gap between germline ends came to 10 bases. Germline CDR1 and CDR2: SEHNR and FQNEAQ (reference sequence). CDR3 region: CASSRTVAYEQYF. The CDR3 DNA follows: TGTGCCAGCAGCCGGACAGTGGCCTACGAGCAGTACTTC.

The rearrangement uses TRBV7-3 and TRBJ1-2; the match to TRBD1 covers 9 bases. Per the germline V gene, CDR1 is SGHTA and CDR2 is FQGTGA. Trimming cost V 5 bases and J 7 bases; bases outside gene matches: 8. There are 14 residues in the CDR3. The CDR3 region has the DNA TGTGCCAGCAGCCCCACAGGGGGCGCGGGTGGCTACACCTTC. It codes for CASSPTGGAGGYTF.

The V gene is TRBV11-2, the J gene TRBJ2-7; TRBD2 matches at 10 bases. V was pared by 2 bases and J by 2 bases, with 3 bases of the junction left unmatched. Germline V gene data show CDR1 as SGHAT and CDR2 as FQNNGV. The CDR3 has 15 amino acids. The CDR3 nucleotides read TGTGCCAGCAGCTTATCTAGCGGGAGACCCTACGAGCAGTACTTC. Amino acids: CASSLSSGRPYEQYF. Full variable domain (missing parts from reference TRBV11-2 and TRBJ2-7): EAGVAQSPRYKIIEKRQSVAFWCNPISGHATLYWYQQILGQGPKLLIQFQNNGVVDDSQLPKDRFSAERLKGVDSTLKIQPAKLEDSAVYLCASSLSSGRPYEQYFGPGTRLTVT.